This T cell receptor beta chain was identified in a study of T cells after yellow fever vaccination. Template switching by 5'RACE produced TCR cDNA, adding a universal primer site and UMIs. MiXCR, applied by TCRdb to the 5' RACE reads, yields one record per CDR3 protein. The sample has approximately 600,000 distinct CDR3 sequences, 12% seen once; the top ten hold 14% to 15%. This CDR3 spans 15 amino acids. V shed 3 bases and J 5 bases; nucleotides not matched to a gene: 11. Germline CDR1 reads DFQATT; CDR2 reads SNEGSKA (reference sequence). In its sample, this clonotype was seen a few times. The antigen is undetermined. Study-level results: Clones that expanded after primary vaccination mostly reappeared after the booster (approximately 96% CD4, 70% to 90% CD8). There was a possibility that FACS-sorted repertoires contained abundant clonotypes contaminating from the bulk population.

This rearrangement joins TRBV20-1 to TRBJ2-7; the match to TRBD2 covers 9 bases. The specimen comprised PBMCs, sampled on the day of the yellow fever booster vaccination. The receptor was derived from a man under 40 who received the YFV17D yellow fever vaccine. CDR3 in amino acids: CSARFPGTSFHEQYF. The CDR3 nucleotides read TGCAGTGCTAGGTTTCCCGGGACTAGCTTCCACGAGCAGTACTTC.